Following are 10 T cell receptor beta chains from one sample sequenced in a study of cytomegalovirus exposure and HLA in healthy donors. Both 60 Vbeta primers and 13 Jbeta primers went into the PCR. Here immunoSEQ multiplex PCR was the method, and the copy in TCRdb shows in-frame clones only, minus some. Of 80,000 to 95,000 clones in the sample, approximately 71% were seen once. The sample taken for sequencing was PBMCs. The receptors were gathered from a woman younger than 30 in good health and CMV-seropositive.

The chain recombines TRBV5-1 with TRBJ2-3; TRBD2 agrees at 7 bases. Looked up from germline, CDR1 is SGHRS and CDR2 is YFSETQ. This CDR3 comprises 15 residues. V was clipped by 4 bases and J by 0 bases; unmatched bases: 5. The CDR3 spells CASSPGLTSTDTQYF. The CDR3 coding sequence is TGCGCCAGCAGCCCGGGACTAACTAGCACAGATACGCAGTATTTT.

The chain carries TRBV6-1 and TRBJ1-2; 7 bases align to TRBD1. The junction had 11 bases not matched to a gene; V was cut back by 4 bases and J by 3 bases. This CDR3 region has 16 residues. Per germline, CDR1 MNHNS and CDR2 SASEGT. CDR3 nucleotide sequence: TGTGCCAGCAGTGGACAGGGAACAGCGAGGTACTATGGCTACACCTTC. Amino acid sequence: CASSGQGTARYYGYTF.

The chain has TRBV25-1 and TRBJ2-5; 7 bases align to TRBD2. CDR1 MGHDK and CDR2 SYGVNS come from the germline V gene. V lost 3 bases to trimming and J lost 2 bases; unmatched junction nucleotides: 9. The CDR3 totals 16 residues. CDR3 DNA sequence: TGTGCCAGCAGTGAGAGGCGGCTAGCGGATCAAGAGACCCAGTACTTC. This translates into CASSERRLADQETQYF.

This clone has just a few counts. The chain uses TRBV4-2 and TRBJ2-1; TRBD2 aligns across 16 bases. CDR3 size: 18 residues. In germline, CDR1 is LGHNA, CDR2 YNFKEQ. Germline trimming cut 0 bases from V and 4 bases from J; bases unmatched to any gene: 3. In DNA form, the CDR3 reads TGTGCCAGCAGCCAAGATCCGGGACTAGCGGGAGGGTACAATGAGCAGTTCTTC. Its translation: CASSQDPGLAGGYNEQFF.

The rearrangement uses TRBV27 and TRBJ2-7; TRBD1 agrees at 7 bases. Germline trimming cut 4 bases from V and 8 bases from J; bases unmatched to any gene: 5. The CDR3 sequence is 12 residues long. CDR1 and CDR2 from the germline V gene are MNHEY and SMNVEV (reference sequence). The CDR3 sequence: CASSSRQGQQYF. CDR3 DNA: TGTGCCAGCAGTTCGAGACAGGGTCAGCAGTACTTC.

J is TRBJ2-2 and V is TRBV4-1, with 10 bases fitting TRBD2. V was clipped by 0 bases and J by 5 bases; unmatched bases: 12. From germline, CDR1 is MGHRA and CDR2 YSYEKL. This CDR3 is built from 19 residues. This CDR3 is CASSQEYLAGELKTGELFF. The CDR3 nucleotides read TGCGCCAGCAGCCAAGAGTACCTAGCGGGAGAGTTGAAGACCGGGGAGCTGTTTTTT.

CDR3 DNA: TGTGCCAGCAGCTCCGGACAGGGACACTACGAGCAGTACTTC. As protein: CASSSGQGHYEQYF. The chain has TRBV7-9 and TRBJ2-7; 8 bases align to TRBD1. Germline V gene sequence: CDR1 SEHNR, CDR2 FQNEAQ (reference sequence). The trim removed 4 bases at V and 3 bases at J, leaving 5 bases unmatched. The CDR3 is made up of 14 amino acids. The full variable domain, in which reference TRBV7-9 and TRBJ2-7 provide the parts outside the CDR3, is DTGVSQNPRHKITKRGQNVTFRCDPISEHNRLYWYRQTLGQGPEFLTYFQNEAQLEKSRLLSDRFSAERPKGSFSTLEIQRTEQGDSAMYLCASSSGQGHYEQYFGPGTRLTVT.

V gene TRBV11-2 combines with J gene TRBJ2-5; 9 bases are shared with TRBD2. Germline trimming cut 5 bases from V and 1 base from J; bases unmatched to any gene: 8. The germline CDR1 and CDR2 sequences are SGHAT and FQNNGV. This CDR3 spans 16 amino acids. Here the CDR3 DNA reads TGTGCCAGCAGCCCGGTTAGCGGGGGCCCCCAAGAGACCCAGTACTTC. Translated, it gives CASSPVSGGPQETQYF.

This clone was detected a few times. V and J are TRBV7-8 and TRBJ2-5; TRBD2 agrees at 11 bases. Germline V gene data show CDR1 as SGHVS and CDR2 as FQNEAQ. V gave up 5 bases and J gave up 5 bases; unmatched junction bases: 7. CDR3 length equals 15 residues. The CDR3: CASSPTSGSEETQYF. The CDR3, as DNA: TGTGCCAGCAGCCCTACTAGCGGGAGTGAGGAGACCCAGTACTTC.

CDR3 in DNA: TGTGCCAGCAGGAAACTGGTCTTAGAAGAGACCCAGTACTTC. This codes for CASRKLVLEETQYF. V and J are TRBV2 and TRBJ2-5; D gene ambiguous. This CDR3 is built from 14 residues. V gave up 6 bases and J gave up 3 bases, with 14 bases separating them. Germline V CDR1 and CDR2: SNHLY, FYNNEI.